This TCR beta chain was captured in a study of T cells after yellow fever vaccination. Germline V gene data show CDR1 as MNHNY and CDR2 as SVGAGI (reference sequence). This CDR3 has 12 residues. Trimming took 8 bases from V and 8 from J; bases not matched to a gene: 5. This clonotype has only a few counts. TCRdb reanalysed the 5' RACE reads using MiXCR and keeps one entry per CDR3 protein. The repertoire has some 350,000 distinct CDR3 sequences, about 8.7% of them found once; the top ten carry over 15%. The clonotype comes from a man aged 18 to 30 who received the YFV17D yellow fever vaccine. The source material was PBMCs, sampled on the day of the first yellow fever vaccination. J is TRBJ2-1 and V is TRBV6-6, with 8 bases lining up with TRBD1. The CDR3 nucleotides are TGTGCCAGCGCCGACAGGGGCCATGAGCAGTTCTTC. It encodes CASADRGHEQFF.